This T cell receptor (beta chain) was sequenced in a study of T cell changes during pregnancy in multiple sclerosis. CDR3 size: 13 residues. The germline V gene has CDR1 GTSNPN and CDR2 SVGIG (reference sequence). V lost 5 bases and J 5 bases, leaving 13 bases between the germline ends. Libraries were prepared by immunoSEQ multiplex PCR; TCRdb keeps only in-frame clonotypes and omits some of them. The sample lists about 44,000 clones, 75% to 95% occurring once. This sequence joins TRBV30 and TRBJ2-1; D is perhaps TRBD2 (6 bases). This TCR derives from a female donor with multiple sclerosis, enrolled in a pregnancy study. The sample consisted of CD4+ T cells from peripheral blood mononuclear cells, taken before pregnancy. This chain's CDR3 is CAWSRDFNNEQFF. The DNA of the CDR3 is TGTGCCTGGTCCCGGGACTTTAACAATGAGCAGTTCTTC. Using reference TRBV30 and TRBJ2-1 for the parts outside the CDR3, the full variable domain is SQTIHQWPATLVQPVGSPLSLECTVEGTSNPNLYWYRQAAGRGLQLLFYSVGIGQISSEVPQNLSASRPQDRQFILSSKKLLLSDSGFYLCAWSRDFNNEQFFGPGTRLTVL.